The entry below gives a single T cell receptor beta chain sequence along with its context. Its antigen is unknown. The data were produced by immunoSEQ multiplex PCR, yet TCRdb's version contains in-frame clones alone and is incomplete. Of 30,000 to 40,000 clones listed, about 94% are singletons. Per the germline V gene, CDR1 is SGHTA and CDR2 is FQGTGA. CDR3 length: 18 residues. Trimming cost V 5 bases and J 0 bases, with 17 bases left between them. The sample is drawn from a study of PD-1 blockade in classical Hodgkin lymphoma. In the study overall: Patients received nivolumab 3 mg/kg intravenously every 2 weeks.

Time point reported: cycle 4 day 1 (C4D1), after six to seven weeks of nivolumab. Every patient had relapsed following autologous stem cell transplantation, and cohorts differed in brentuximab vedotin exposure. The authors purified CD4+ T cells from thawed PBMCs by magnetic negative selection. Study-wide points: Significant TCR diversity gains by C4D1 occurred in CD4+ but not CD8+ cells.

The chain recombines TRBV7-3 with TRBJ2-6; D is perhaps TRBD1 (5 bases). The sample in question was CD4+ T cells from blood, obtained before the fourth cycle of nivolumab. The receptor's source is a human donor with classical Hodgkin lymphoma. This CDR3 reads CASSPATGLGSGANVLTF. CDR3 DNA: TGTGCCAGCAGCCCCGCTACAGGCTTAGGCTCTGGGGCCAACGTCCTGACTTTC.